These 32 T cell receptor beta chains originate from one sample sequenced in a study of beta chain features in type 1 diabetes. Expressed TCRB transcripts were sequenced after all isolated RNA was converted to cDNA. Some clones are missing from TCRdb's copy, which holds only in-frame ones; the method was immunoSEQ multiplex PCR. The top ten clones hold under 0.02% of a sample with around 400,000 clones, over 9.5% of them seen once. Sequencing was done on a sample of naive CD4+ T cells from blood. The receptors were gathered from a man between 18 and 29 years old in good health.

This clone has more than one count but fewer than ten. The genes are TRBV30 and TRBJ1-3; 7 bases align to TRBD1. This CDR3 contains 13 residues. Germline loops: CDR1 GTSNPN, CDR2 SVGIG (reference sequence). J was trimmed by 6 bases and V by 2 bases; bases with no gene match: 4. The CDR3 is CAWSRDRENTIYF. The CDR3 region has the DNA TGTGCCTGGAGTCGGGACAGAGAAAACACCATATATTTT.

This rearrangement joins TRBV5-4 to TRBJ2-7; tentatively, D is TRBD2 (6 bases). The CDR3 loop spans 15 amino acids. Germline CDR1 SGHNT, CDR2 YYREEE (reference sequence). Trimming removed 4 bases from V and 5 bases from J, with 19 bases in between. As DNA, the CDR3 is TGTGCCAGCAGCCCATCGGGGGAGGTTTGGGACGAGCAGTACTTC. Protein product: CASSPSGEVWDEQYF.

The CDR3 protein is CASSDRGNNEQFF. In nucleotides, the CDR3 is TGTGCCAGCAGCGACCGGGGAAACAATGAGCAGTTCTTC. The V gene is TRBV9, the J gene TRBJ2-1; TRBD2 might be the D (5 bases). CDR3 length: 13 residues. Looked up from germline, CDR1 is SGDLS and CDR2 is YYNGEE. With 3 bases removed from V and 5 bases from J, the gap between germline ends came to 9 bases.

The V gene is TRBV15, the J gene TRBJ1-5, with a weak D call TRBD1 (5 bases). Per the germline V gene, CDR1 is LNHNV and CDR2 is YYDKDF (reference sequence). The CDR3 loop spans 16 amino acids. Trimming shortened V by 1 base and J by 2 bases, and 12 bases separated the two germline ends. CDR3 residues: CATSRGGGVGNQPQHF. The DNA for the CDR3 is TGTGCCACCAGCAGAGGGGGGGGAGTGGGCAATCAGCCCCAGCATTTT.

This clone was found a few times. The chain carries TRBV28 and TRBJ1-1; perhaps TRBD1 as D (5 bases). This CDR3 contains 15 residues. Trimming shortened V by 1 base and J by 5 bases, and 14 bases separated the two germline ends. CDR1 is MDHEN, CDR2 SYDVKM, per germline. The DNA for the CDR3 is TGTGCCAGCAGTTTATCAGGGCTGGTAAGGACTGAAGCTTTCTTT. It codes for CASSLSGLVRTEAFF.

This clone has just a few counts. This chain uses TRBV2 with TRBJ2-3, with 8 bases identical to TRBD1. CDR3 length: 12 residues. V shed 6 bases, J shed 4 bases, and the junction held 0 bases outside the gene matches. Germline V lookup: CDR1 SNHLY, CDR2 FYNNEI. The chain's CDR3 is CASRGQADTQYF. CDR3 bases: TGTGCCAGCAGGGGACAGGCAGATACGCAGTATTTT.

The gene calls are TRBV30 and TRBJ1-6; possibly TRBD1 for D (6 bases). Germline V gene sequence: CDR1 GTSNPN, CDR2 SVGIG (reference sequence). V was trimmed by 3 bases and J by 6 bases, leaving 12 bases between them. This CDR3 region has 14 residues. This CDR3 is CAWSEGQTNSPLHF. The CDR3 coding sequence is TGTGCCTGGAGCGAGGGACAAACTAATTCACCCCTCCACTTT.

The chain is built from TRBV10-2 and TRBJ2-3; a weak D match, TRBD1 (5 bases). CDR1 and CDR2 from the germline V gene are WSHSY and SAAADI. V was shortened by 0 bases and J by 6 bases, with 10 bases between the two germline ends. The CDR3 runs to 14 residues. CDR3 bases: TGCGCCAGCAGTGAGTCTTGGGGCCGGGATACGCAGTATTTT. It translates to CASSESWGRDTQYF.

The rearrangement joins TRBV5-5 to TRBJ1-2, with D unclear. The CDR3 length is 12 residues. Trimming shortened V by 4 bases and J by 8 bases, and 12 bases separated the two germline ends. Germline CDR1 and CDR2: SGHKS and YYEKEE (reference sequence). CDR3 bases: TGTGCCAGCAGCCGAGAATCCAGGGGCTACACCTTC. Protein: CASSRESRGYTF.

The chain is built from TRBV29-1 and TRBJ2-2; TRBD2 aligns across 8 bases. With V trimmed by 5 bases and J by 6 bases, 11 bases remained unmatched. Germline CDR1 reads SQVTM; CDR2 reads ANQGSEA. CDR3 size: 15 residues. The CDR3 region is CSVPRGAMFPGELFF. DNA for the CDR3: TGCAGCGTTCCGCGGGGGGCCATGTTCCCCGGGGAGCTGTTTTTT.

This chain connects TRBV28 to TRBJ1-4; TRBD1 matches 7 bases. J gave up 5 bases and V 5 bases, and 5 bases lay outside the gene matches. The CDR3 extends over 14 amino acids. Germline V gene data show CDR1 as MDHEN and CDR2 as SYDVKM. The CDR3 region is CASSRDRRNEKLFF. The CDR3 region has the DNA TGTGCCAGCAGTCGGGACAGAAGGAATGAAAAACTGTTTTTT.

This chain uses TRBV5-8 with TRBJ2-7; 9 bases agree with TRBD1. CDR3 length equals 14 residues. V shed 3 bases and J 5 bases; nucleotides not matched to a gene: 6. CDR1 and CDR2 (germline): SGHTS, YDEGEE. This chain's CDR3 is CASSSGQGNNEQYF. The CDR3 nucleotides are TGTGCCAGCAGCTCGGGACAGGGCAACAACGAGCAGTACTTC.

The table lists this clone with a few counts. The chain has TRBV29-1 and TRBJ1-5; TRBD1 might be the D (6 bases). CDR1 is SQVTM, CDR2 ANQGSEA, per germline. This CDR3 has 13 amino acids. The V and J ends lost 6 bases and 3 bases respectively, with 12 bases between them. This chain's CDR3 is CSVMDRVNQPQHF. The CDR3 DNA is TGCAGCGTCATGGACAGAGTCAATCAGCCCCAGCATTTT.

The CDR3 coding sequence is TGTGCCAGTACGACAGGGGGGGATTCACCCCTCCACTTT. This translates into CASTTGGDSPLHF. This chain joins TRBV19 and TRBJ1-6, with TRBD1 identical over 9 bases. The CDR3 sequence is 13 residues long. Germline lookup yields CDR1 LNHDA and CDR2 SQIVND (reference sequence). V shed 7 bases, J shed 8 bases, and the junction held 3 bases outside the gene matches.

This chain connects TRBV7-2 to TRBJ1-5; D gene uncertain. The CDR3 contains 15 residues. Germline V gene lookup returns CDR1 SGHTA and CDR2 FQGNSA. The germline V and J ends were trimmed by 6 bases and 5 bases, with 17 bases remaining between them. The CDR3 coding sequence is TGTGCCAGCAGTCCCTTTCGGGGAGCCGATCAGCCCCAGCATTTT. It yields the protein CASSPFRGADQPQHF. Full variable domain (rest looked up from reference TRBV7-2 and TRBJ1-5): GAGVSQSPSNKVTEKGKDVELRCDPISGHTALYWYRQSLGQGLEFLIYFQGNSAPDKSGLPSDRFSAERTGGSVSTLTIQRTQQEDSAVYLCASSPFRGADQPQHFGDGTRLSIL.

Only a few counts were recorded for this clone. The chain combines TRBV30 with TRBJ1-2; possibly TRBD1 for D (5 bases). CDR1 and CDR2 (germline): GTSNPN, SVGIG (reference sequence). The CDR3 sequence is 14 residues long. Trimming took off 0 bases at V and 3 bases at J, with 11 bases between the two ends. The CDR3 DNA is TGTGCCTGGAGTGTACGGGGGGGATACTATGGCTACACCTTC. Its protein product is CAWSVRGGYYGYTF.

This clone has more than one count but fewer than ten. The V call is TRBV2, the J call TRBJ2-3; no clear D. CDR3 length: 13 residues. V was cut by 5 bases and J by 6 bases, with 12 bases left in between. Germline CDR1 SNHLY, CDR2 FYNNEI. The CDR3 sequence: CASSLVVEDTQYF. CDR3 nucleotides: TGTGCCAGCAGTCTAGTAGTGGAGGATACGCAGTATTTT. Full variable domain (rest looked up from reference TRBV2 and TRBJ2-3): EPEVTQTPSHQVTQMGQEVILRCVPISNHLYFYWYRQILGQKVEFLVSFYNNEISEKSEIFDDQFSVERPDGSNFTLKIRSTKLEDSAMYFCASSLVVEDTQYFGPGTRLTVL.

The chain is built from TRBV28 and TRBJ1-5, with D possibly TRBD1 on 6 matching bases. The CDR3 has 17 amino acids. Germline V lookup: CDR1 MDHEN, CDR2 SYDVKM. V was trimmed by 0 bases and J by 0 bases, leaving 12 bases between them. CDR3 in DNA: TGTGCCAGCAGTTTATGGGACAGATCGTTTAGCAATCAGCCCCAGCATTTT. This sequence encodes CASSLWDRSFSNQPQHF.

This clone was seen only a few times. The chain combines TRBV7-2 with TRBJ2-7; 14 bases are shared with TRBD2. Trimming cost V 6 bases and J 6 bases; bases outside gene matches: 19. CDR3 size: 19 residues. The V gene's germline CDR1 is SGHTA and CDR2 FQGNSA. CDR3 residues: CASSRRTSGGLTPIIEQYF. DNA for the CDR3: TGTGCCAGCAGTCGACGGACTAGCGGGGGGTTAACACCTATTATCGAGCAGTACTTC.

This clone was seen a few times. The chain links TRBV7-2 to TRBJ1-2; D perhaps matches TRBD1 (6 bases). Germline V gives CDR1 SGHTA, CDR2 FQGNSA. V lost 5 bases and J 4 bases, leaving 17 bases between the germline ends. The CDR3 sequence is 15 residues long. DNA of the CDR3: TGTGCCAGCAGCGATCCGACCGGGACATCCTATGGCTACACCTTC. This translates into CASSDPTGTSYGYTF.

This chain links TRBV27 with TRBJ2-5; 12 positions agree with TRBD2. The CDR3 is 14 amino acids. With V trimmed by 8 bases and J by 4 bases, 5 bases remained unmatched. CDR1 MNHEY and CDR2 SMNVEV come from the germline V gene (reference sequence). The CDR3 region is CASRGLAGLETQYF. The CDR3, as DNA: TGTGCCAGCCGGGGACTAGCGGGTTTAGAGACCCAGTACTTC.

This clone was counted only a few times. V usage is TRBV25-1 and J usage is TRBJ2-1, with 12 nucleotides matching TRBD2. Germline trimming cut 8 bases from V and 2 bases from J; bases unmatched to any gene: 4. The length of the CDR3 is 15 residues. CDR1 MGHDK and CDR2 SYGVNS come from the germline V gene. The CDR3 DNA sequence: TGTGCCAGCGCAAGGACTAGCGGGACCTACAATGAGCAGTTCTTC. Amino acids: CASARTSGTYNEQFF. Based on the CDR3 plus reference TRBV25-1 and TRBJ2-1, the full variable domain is EADIYQTPRYLVIGTGKKITLECSQTMGHDKMYWYQQDPGMELHLIHYSYGVNSTEKGDLSSESTVSRIRTEHFPLTLESARPSHTSQYLCASARTSGTYNEQFFGPGTRLTVL.

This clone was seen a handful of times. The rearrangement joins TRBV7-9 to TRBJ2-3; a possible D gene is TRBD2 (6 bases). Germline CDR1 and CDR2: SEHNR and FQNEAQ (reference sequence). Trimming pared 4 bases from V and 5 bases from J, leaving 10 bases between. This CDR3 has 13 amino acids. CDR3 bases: TGTGCCAGCAGCTGGCGGGACGGAGATACGCAGTATTTT. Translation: CASSWRDGDTQYF.

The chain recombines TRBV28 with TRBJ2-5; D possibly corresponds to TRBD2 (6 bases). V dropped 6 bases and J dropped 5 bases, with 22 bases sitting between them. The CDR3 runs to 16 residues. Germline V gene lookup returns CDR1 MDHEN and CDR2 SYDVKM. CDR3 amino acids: CASREGPANLWETQYF. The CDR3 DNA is TGTGCCAGCAGGGAGGGTCCAGCCAACCTATGGGAGACCCAGTACTTC. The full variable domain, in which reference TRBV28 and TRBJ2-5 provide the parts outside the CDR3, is DVKVTQSSRYLVKRTGEKVFLECVQDMDHENMFWYRQDPGLGLRLIYFSYDVKMKEKGDIPEGYSVSREKKERFSLILESASTNQTSMYLCASREGPANLWETQYFGPGTRLLVL.

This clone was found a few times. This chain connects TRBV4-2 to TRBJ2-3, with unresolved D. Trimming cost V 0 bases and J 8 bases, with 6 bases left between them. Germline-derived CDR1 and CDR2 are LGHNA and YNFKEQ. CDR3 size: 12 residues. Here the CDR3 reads CASSQDLGTQYF. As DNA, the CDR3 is TGTGCCAGCAGCCAAGATCTCGGTACGCAGTATTTT.

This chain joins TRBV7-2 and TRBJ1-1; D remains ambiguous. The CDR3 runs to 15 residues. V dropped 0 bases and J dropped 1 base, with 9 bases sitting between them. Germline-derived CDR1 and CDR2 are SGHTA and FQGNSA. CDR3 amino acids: CASSLAHTKNTEAFF. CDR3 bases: TGTGCCAGCAGCTTAGCCCACACCAAGAACACTGAAGCTTTCTTT.

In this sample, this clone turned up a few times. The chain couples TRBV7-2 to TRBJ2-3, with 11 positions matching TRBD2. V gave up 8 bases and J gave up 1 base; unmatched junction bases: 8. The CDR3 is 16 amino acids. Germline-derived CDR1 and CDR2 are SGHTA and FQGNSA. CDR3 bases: TGTGCCAGCGCAATAGCGGGGGGGCCAGGCACAGATACGCAGTATTTT. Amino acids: CASAIAGGPGTDTQYF. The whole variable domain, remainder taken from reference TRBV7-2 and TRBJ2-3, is GAGVSQSPSNKVTEKGKDVELRCDPISGHTALYWYRQSLGQGLEFLIYFQGNSAPDKSGLPSDRFSAERTGGSVSTLTIQRTQQEDSAVYLCASAIAGGPGTDTQYFGPGTRLTVL.

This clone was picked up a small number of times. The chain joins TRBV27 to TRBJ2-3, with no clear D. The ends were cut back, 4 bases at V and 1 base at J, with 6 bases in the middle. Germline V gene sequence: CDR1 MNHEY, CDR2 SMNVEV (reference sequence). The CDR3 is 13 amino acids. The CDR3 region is CASSWQGTDTQYF. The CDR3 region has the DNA TGTGCCAGCAGTTGGCAGGGCACAGATACGCAGTATTTT.

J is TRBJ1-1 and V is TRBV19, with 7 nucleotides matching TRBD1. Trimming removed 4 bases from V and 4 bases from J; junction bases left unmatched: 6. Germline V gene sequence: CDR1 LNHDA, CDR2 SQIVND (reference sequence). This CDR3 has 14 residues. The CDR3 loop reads CASSTTGIGTEAFF. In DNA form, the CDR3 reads TGTGCCAGTAGTACGACAGGGATTGGCACTGAAGCTTTCTTT.

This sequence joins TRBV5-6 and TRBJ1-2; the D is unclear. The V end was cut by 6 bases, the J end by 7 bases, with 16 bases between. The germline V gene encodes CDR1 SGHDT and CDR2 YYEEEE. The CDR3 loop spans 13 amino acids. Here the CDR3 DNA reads TGTGCCAGCAAAGACCAGGCGGCGGGTGGCTACACCTTC. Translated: CASKDQAAGGYTF. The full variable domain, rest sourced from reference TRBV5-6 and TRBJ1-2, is DAGVTQSPTHLIKTRGQQVTLRCSPKSGHDTVSWYQQALGQGPQFIFQYYEEEERQRGNFPDRFSGHQFPNYSSELNVNALLLGDSALYLCASKDQAAGGYTFGSGTRLTVV.

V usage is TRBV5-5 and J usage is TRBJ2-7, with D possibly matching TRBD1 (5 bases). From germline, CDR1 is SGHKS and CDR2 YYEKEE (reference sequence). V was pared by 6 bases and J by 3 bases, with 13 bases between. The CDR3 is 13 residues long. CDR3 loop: CASTLPGFYEQYF. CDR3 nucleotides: TGTGCCAGCACTTTGCCAGGGTTCTACGAGCAGTACTTC.

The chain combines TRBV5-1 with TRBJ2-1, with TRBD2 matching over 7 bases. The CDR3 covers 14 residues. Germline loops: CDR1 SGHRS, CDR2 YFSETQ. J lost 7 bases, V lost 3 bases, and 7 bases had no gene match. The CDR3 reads CASSWEGPSNEQFF. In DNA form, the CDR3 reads TGCGCCAGCAGCTGGGAGGGCCCAAGTAATGAGCAGTTCTTC.